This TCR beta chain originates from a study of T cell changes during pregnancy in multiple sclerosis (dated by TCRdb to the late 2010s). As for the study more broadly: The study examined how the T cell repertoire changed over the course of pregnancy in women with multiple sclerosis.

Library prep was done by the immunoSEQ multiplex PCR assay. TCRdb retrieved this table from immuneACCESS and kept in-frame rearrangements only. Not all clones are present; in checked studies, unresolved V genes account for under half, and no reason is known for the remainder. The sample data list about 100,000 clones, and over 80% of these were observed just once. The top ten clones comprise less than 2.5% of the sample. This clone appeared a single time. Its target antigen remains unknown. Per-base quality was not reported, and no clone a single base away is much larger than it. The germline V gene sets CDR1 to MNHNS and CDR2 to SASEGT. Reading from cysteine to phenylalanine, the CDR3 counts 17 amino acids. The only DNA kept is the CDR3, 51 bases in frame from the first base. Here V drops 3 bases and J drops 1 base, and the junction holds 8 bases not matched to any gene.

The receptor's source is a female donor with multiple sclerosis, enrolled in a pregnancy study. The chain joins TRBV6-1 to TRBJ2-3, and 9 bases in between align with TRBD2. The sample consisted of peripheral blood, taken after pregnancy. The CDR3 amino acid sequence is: CASSESAGGQGTDTQYF. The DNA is TGTGCCAGCAGTGAGTCGGCGGGGGGGCAGGGCACAGATACGCAGTATTTT.